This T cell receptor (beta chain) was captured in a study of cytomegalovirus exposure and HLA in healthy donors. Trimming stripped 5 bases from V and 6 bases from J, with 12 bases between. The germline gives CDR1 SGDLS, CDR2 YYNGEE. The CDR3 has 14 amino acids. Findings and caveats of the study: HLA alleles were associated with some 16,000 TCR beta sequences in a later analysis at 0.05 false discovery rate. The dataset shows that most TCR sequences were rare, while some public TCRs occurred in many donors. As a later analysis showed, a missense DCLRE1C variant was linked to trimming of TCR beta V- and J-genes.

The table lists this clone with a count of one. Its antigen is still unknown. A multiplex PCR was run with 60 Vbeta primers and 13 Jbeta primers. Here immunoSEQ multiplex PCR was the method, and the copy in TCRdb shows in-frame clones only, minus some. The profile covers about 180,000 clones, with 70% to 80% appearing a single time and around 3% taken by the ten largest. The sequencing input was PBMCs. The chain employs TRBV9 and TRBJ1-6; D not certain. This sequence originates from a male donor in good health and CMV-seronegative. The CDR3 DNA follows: TGTGCCAGCAGTCCCGGGGTTGTTAATTCACCCCTCCACTTT. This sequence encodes CASSPGVVNSPLHF.